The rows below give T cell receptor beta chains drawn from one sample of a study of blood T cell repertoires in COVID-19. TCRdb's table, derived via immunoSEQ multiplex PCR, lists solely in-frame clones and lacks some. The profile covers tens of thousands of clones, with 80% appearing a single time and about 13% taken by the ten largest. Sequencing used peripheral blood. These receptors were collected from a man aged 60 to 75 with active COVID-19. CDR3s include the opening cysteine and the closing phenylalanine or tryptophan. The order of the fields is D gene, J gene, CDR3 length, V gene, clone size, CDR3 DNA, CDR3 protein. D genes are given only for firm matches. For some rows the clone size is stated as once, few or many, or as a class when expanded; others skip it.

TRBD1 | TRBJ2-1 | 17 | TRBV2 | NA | TGTGCCAGGACCGAATTCACCGGGACAGGGAGGAACAATGAGCAGTTCTTC | CARTEFTGTGRNNEQFF
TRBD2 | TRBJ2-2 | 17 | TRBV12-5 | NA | TGTGCTAGTGGTTTGGTACTTGGGAGGGCCTCACCCGGGGAGCTGTTTTTT | CASGLVLGRASPGELFF
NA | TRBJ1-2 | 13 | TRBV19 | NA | TGTGCCAGTAGTCCCGAGGGTATGGTGAGCTACACCTTC | CASSPEGMVSYTF
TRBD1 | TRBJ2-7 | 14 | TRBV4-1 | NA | TGCGCCAGCAGTCAGGACAGGGGGGACTACGAGCAGTACTTC | CASSQDRGDYEQYF
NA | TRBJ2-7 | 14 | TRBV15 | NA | TGTGCCACCACCACCAGACAGGACTCCTACGAGCAGTACTTC | CATTTRQDSYEQYF
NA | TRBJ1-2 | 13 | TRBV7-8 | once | TGTGCCAGCAGCTTGGACCCCGGGGGGCGCTACACCTTC | CASSLDPGGRYTF
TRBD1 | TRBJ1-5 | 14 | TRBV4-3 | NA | TGCGCCAGCAGCCAAGGAGCAGGGGGCCAGCCCCAGCATTTT | CASSQGAGGQPQHF
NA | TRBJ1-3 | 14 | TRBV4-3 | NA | TGCGCCAGCAGCCAAGGAGGGACTGGAAACACCATATATTTT | CASSQGGTGNTIYF
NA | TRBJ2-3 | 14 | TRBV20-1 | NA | TGCAGTGCTAGTGACGGGAGCTACACAGATACGCAGTATTTT | CSASDGSYTDTQYF
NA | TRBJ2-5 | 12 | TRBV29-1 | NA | TGCAGCGGAGGGCAGGTTAAAGAGACCCAGTACTTC | CSGGQVKETQYF
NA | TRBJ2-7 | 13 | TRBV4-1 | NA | TGCGCCAGCAGCCAAGATCGAGAGTACGAGCAGTACTTC | CASSQDREYEQYF
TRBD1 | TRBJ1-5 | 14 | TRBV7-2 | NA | TGTGCCAGCAGTTTCGGACAGGGCTATCAGCCCCAGCATTTT | CASSFGQGYQPQHF
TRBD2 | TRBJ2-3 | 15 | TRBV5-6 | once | TGTGCCAGCAGCTCTAGCGGGACCGGCACAGATACGCAGTATTTT | CASSSSGTGTDTQYF
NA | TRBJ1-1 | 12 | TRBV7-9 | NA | TGTGCCAGCAGCAAAAGCGGCACTGAAGCTTTCTTT | CASSKSGTEAFF
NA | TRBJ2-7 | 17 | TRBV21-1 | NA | TGTGCCAGCAGCAAAGCGCTCGGGACAGGGCCAGGGAACGAGCAGTACTTC | CASSKALGTGPGNEQYF
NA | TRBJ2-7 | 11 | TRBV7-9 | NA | TGTGCCAGCGAGCTCGCCTACGAGCAGTACTTC | CASELAYEQYF
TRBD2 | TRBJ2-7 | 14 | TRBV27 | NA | TGTGCCAGCAGTTTCCTAGGGGAGGGCCACGAGCAGTACTTC | CASSFLGEGHEQYF
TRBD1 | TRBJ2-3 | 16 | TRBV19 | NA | TGTGCCAGTAGTTTGCCCCGGGACAGGGGTTTGCATACGCAGTATTTT | CASSLPRDRGLHTQYF
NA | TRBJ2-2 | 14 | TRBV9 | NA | TGTGCCAGCAGCGTAAGAACAGGGACCGGGGAGCTGTTTTTT | CASSVRTGTGELFF
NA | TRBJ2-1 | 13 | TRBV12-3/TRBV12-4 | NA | TGTGCCAGCAGGCGCGGGTCAAGGGTTAAGCAGTTCTTC | CASRRGSRVKQFF
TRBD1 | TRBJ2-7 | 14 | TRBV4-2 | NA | TGTGCCAGCAGCCAACTAACAGGGGGCAACGAGCAGTACTTC | CASSQLTGGNEQYF
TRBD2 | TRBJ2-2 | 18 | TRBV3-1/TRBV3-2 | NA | TGTGCCAGCAGCCAAGGGGGTGGGACTAGCGGGACCACCGGGGAGCTGTTTTTT | CASSQGGGTSGTTGELFF
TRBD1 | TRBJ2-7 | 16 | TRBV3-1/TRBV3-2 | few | TGTGCCAGCAGCCCGGGGACAGGGGGCCAATCGTACGAGCAGTACTTC | CASSPGTGGQSYEQYF
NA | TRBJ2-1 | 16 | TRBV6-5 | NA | TGTGCCAGCAGTTACTTGGGGTTAAGGGGATCTAGAGAGCAGTTCTTC | CASSYLGLRGSREQFF
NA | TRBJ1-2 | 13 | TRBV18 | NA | TGTGCCAGCTCACCGGACAGAAACTATGGCTACACCTTC | CASSPDRNYGYTF
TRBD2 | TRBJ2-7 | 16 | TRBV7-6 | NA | TGTGCCAGCAGCTTAGATTTAGCGGGAGGGCCCGTCGAGCAGTACTTC | CASSLDLAGGPVEQYF
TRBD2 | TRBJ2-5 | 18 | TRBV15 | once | TGTGCCACCAGCAGAGAGCGGACTAGCGGGAGGGCCGGAGAGACCCAGTACTTC | CATSRERTSGRAGETQYF
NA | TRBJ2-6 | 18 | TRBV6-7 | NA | TGTGCCAGCAGTGGCCGACGGAAGGAGTTGTCTGGGGCCAACGTCCTGACTTTC | CASSGRRKELSGANVLTF
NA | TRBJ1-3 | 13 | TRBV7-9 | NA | TGTGCCAGCACCCGCGGGGAGGGAAACACCATATATTTT | CASTRGEGNTIYF
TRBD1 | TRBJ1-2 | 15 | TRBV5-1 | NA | TGCGCCAGCAGCTTGGGGATCGGGACAGATATAGGCTACACCTTC | CASSLGIGTDIGYTF
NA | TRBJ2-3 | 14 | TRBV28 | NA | TGTGCCAGCAGTCCTGGCAGGGGCTGGGATACGCAGTATTTT | CASSPGRGWDTQYF
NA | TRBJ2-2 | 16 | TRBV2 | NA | TGTGCCAGCAGTGACTCGCCTGTTGCGGCCGCCGGGGAGCTGTTTTTT | CASSDSPVAAAGELFF
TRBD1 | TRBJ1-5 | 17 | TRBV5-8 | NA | TGTGCCAGCAGCCCAAACAGGGGGCAGTTGGGCAATCAGCCCCAGCATTTT | CASSPNRGQLGNQPQHF
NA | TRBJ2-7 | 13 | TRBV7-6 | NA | TGTGCCAGCAGCTCATGGCGAGGGTCCGAGCAGTACTTC | CASSSWRGSEQYF
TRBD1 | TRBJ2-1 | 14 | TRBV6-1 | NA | TGTGCCAGCAGGCCCGGGACAGGGGGGAATGAGCAGTTCTTC | CASRPGTGGNEQFF